These 27 T cell receptor beta chains were sequenced from one sample in a study of human T cells and chemical hapten exposure (dated by TCRdb to 2020 to 2022). Libraries were constructed by RACE. Sequencing used a NextSeq 500. TCRdb reworked the public reads: Q25 trimming with fastp, MiXCR clone assembly, productive beta chains retained. When rows share a CDR3 protein, they turn into one entry using the most common DNA and genes. In all, the sample holds about 51,000 distinct CDR3 sequences, and around 9.4% of those were seen once. The ten largest clones add up to 14% of the sample. The sample's time point label, decoded: pre-sensitization, week 0. The intended sense of this specimen's treatment or condition label: therapeutic diphenylcyclopropenone sensitization with weekly scalp DPC. The sample was whole blood, taken in connection with sensitization to the hapten diphenylcyclopropenone (DPC). The receptors here all came from a woman between 40 and 50 years old with alopecia areata. Some clones in this sample may be carry-over from other donors' samples.

This clonotype occurred a few times. The chain couples TRBV24-1 to TRBJ1-5; tentatively, D is TRBD1 (5 bases). The CDR3 has 13 residues. From germline, CDR1 is KGHDR and CDR2 SFDVKD. Trimming cost V 4 bases and J 5 bases, with 8 bases left between them. The DNA of the CDR3 is TGTGCCACCAGTGACAGGGTCGATCAGCCCCAGCATTTT. This gives the protein CATSDRVDQPQHF.

This clonotype came up a few times. The rearrangement joins TRBV7-2 to TRBJ2-7; the D gene is possibly TRBD1 (5 bases). The CDR3 consists of 15 residues. Germline CDR1 SGHTA, CDR2 FQGNSA. Trimming stripped 4 bases from V and 3 bases from J, with 16 bases between. The CDR3 DNA is TGTGCCAGCAGCTCCTACAGGATTACTCTCTACGAGCAGTACTTC. Amino acids: CASSSYRITLYEQYF.

In its sample, this clonotype ranks as medium-sized. CDR3 residues: CASSGGGLADTQYF. CDR3 DNA: TGTGCCAGCAGCGGAGGAGGGCTCGCAGATACGCAGTATTTT. J is TRBJ2-3 and V is TRBV9; weak D call: TRBD2 (6 bases). Germline V gene lookup returns CDR1 SGDLS and CDR2 YYNGEE. The CDR3 spans 14 residues. V was trimmed by 3 bases and J by 4 bases, leaving 12 bases between them.

This clonotype was observed at least ten times. The genes are TRBV3-1 and TRBJ2-3; no clear D. The CDR3 covers 15 residues. CDR1 and CDR2 (germline): LGHDT, YNNKEL (reference sequence). The germline V and J ends were trimmed by 2 bases and 1 base, with 10 bases remaining between them. CDR3 loop: CASSQRRAGTDTQYF. The CDR3 nucleotides read TGTGCCAGCAGCCAACGCCGAGCAGGCACAGATACGCAGTATTTT.

This clonotype was recorded many times. This chain joins TRBV18 and TRBJ2-7, with 7 bases matching TRBD1. The CDR3 has 14 residues. CDR1 and CDR2 from the germline V gene are KGHSH and LQKENI. V gave up 2 bases and J gave up 5 bases; unmatched junction bases: 6. The CDR3 loop reads CASSPEGAGNEQYF. As DNA, the CDR3 is TGTGCCAGCTCACCAGAGGGGGCCGGGAACGAGCAGTACTTC.

Only a few counts were recorded for this clonotype. The J gene is TRBJ2-1, the V gene TRBV2, with 10 positions matching TRBD2. This CDR3 is 15 amino acids long. The trim removed 4 bases at V and 4 bases at J, leaving 4 bases unmatched. Germline loops: CDR1 SNHLY, CDR2 FYNNEI. CDR3 protein: CASSVERGGYNEQFF. The CDR3 nucleotides are TGTGCCAGCAGTGTGGAGCGGGGGGGATACAATGAGCAGTTCTTC.

By frequency in the sample, this clonotype is medium-sized. The chain uses TRBV19 and TRBJ2-2; maybe TRBD2 (6 bases). V shed 11 bases and J shed 0 bases, with 10 bases lying between them. The CDR3 is 13 amino acids. Per germline, CDR1 LNHDA and CDR2 SQIVND (reference sequence). This CDR3 is CAAGTANTGELFF. CDR3 nucleotides: TGTGCCGCGGGGACGGCGAACACCGGGGAGCTGTTTTTT.

V usage is TRBV2 and J usage is TRBJ2-1, with TRBD2 matching 11 bases. V was pared by 6 bases and J by 8 bases, with 15 bases of the junction left unmatched. CDR3 length: 17 amino acids. Germline CDR1 and CDR2: SNHLY and FYNNEI. The CDR3 reads CASSSSRTSGGNDEQFF. In DNA form, the CDR3 reads TGTGCCAGCAGCTCCTCCCGCACTAGCGGGGGAAACGATGAGCAGTTCTTC.

This clonotype was observed a handful of times. V is TRBV29-1 and J is TRBJ1-1; D gene unclear. The germline V and J ends were trimmed by 5 bases and 11 bases, with 12 bases remaining between them. Germline V gene sequence: CDR1 SQVTM, CDR2 ANQGSEA. The CDR3 loop spans 10 amino acids. The CDR3 DNA reads as TGCAGCGTTCAAAGTACCAGCGCTTTCTTT. It codes for CSVQSTSAFF.

This chain joins TRBV7-9 and TRBJ2-2; a weak D match, TRBD2 (5 bases). Germline lookup yields CDR1 SEHNR and CDR2 FQNEAQ (reference sequence). V lost 5 bases, J lost 5 bases, and 9 bases lay in between. This CDR3 is built from 13 residues. DNA of the CDR3: TGTGCCAGCAGCGCACGAGGGACCGGGGAGCTGTTTTTT. Encoded protein: CASSARGTGELFF. The entire variable domain, with the rest obtained from reference TRBV7-9 and TRBJ2-2, is as follows: DTGVSQNPRHKITKRGQNVTFRCDPISEHNRLYWYRQTLGQGPEFLTYFQNEAQLEKSRLLSDRFSAERPKGSFSTLEIQRTEQGDSAMYLCASSARGTGELFFGEGSRLTVL.

This clonotype ranks as medium-sized. The chain uses TRBV7-8 and TRBJ2-1; D not resolved. Germline-derived CDR1 and CDR2 are SGHVS and FQNEAQ. This CDR3 has 12 residues. The ends were cut back, 5 bases at V and 5 bases at J, with 7 bases in the middle. CDR3 protein: CASSPPNNEQFF. The CDR3 DNA reads TGTGCCAGCAGCCCCCCCAACAATGAGCAGTTCTTC.

This chain joins TRBV7-2 and TRBJ2-5; D remains unclear. Trimming stripped 6 bases from V and 0 bases from J, with 11 bases between. CDR1 and CDR2 from the germline V gene are SGHTA and FQGNSA. The CDR3 has 14 amino acids. CDR3 sequence reads: CASRTPQDQETQYF. CDR3 sequence (DNA): TGTGCCAGCAGGACCCCCCAGGACCAAGAGACCCAGTACTTC. Full variable domain (remainder filled in from reference TRBV7-2 and TRBJ2-5): GAGVSQSPSNKVTEKGKDVELRCDPISGHTALYWYRQSLGQGLEFLIYFQGNSAPDKSGLPSDRFSAERTGGSVSTLTIQRTQQEDSAVYLCASRTPQDQETQYFGPGTRLLVL.

This clonotype was detected many times. The chain carries TRBV29-1 and TRBJ2-4; 12 nucleotides align to TRBD1. V lost 5 bases, J lost 4 bases, and 3 bases stayed unmatched. The CDR3 is 14 residues long. The germline V gene has CDR1 SQVTM and CDR2 ANQGSEA. CDR3 sequence: CSVRGQGAKNIQYF. The CDR3 DNA is TGCAGCGTTAGGGGACAGGGGGCGAAAAACATTCAGTACTTC.

V gene TRBV20-1 combines with J gene TRBJ2-5, with 8 bases fitting TRBD2. V shed 5 bases and J 5 bases; nucleotides not matched to a gene: 7. There are 13 residues in the CDR3. Germline values: CDR1 DFQATT, CDR2 SNEGSKA (reference sequence). The DNA of the CDR3 is TGCAGTGCTCCGGGACTAGGGGCGGAGACCCAGTACTTC. Translation: CSAPGLGAETQYF.

Comments on this clonotype: Sequence at one end of the junction differs from germline and may be a read error. The rearrangement uses TRBV19 and TRBJ1-2; D may be TRBD1 (5 bases). Per the germline V gene, CDR1 is LNHDA and CDR2 is SQIVND (reference sequence). There are 15 residues in the CDR3. This chain's CDR3 is CTSRLKGTAGYGYTF. For the CDR3, the DNA is TGTACCAGTAGGCTAAAGGGGACCGCGGGCTATGGCTACACCTTC.

This clonotype was seen a few times. This rearrangement joins TRBV6-4 to TRBJ2-2; D is ambiguous. Trimming stripped 6 bases from V and 2 bases from J, with 7 bases between. The CDR3 length is 13 residues. The germline V gene encodes CDR1 MRHNA and CDR2 SNTAGT. In DNA, the CDR3 is TGTGCCAGCAGCTCCGTCAACACCGGGGAGCTGTTTTTT. Protein sequence: CASSSVNTGELFF.

The V call is TRBV7-9, the J call TRBJ1-2; TRBD1 matches 9 bases. Germline lookup yields CDR1 SEHNR and CDR2 FQNEAQ (reference sequence). CDR3 length: 12 residues. V shed 6 bases, J shed 14 bases, and the junction held 10 bases outside the gene matches. Written as DNA, the CDR3 is TGTGCCAGCAGGACCGGGACAGGGCCGCTTACCTTC. Translation: CASRTGTGPLTF.

This clonotype was picked up many times. The genes are TRBV28 and TRBJ2-7, with TRBD1 matching 7 bases. Per germline, CDR1 MDHEN and CDR2 SYDVKM. The CDR3 contains 16 residues. V was pared by 2 bases and J by 1 base, with 8 bases of the junction left unmatched. For the CDR3, the DNA is TGTGCCAGCAGTTTAAGGGGGCTTGCATTATCCTACGAGCAGTACTTC. Translated, it gives CASSLRGLALSYEQYF.

V usage is TRBV29-1 and J usage is TRBJ2-1, with a possible D match to TRBD1 (6 bases). Trimming took 5 bases from V and 7 from J, leaving 12 bases between them. Germline-derived CDR1 and CDR2 are SQVTM and ANQGSEA. This CDR3 region has 12 residues. The CDR3 DNA is TGCAGCGTTTTCTTCAGGGGTAATGAGCAGTTCTTC. The encoded protein is CSVFFRGNEQFF.

This clonotype showed up many times. The rearrangement uses TRBV9 and TRBJ2-5; D tentatively fits TRBD1 or TRBD2 (5 bases each). V lost 6 bases and J lost 0, with 15 bases in between. The CDR3 has 15 residues. Germline V gene data show CDR1 as SGDLS and CDR2 as YYNGEE. In nucleotides, the CDR3 is TGTGCCAGCACCTACCGAGGGACCGACCAAGAGACCCAGTACTTC. The encoded protein is CASTYRGTDQETQYF.

This clonotype was seen at least ten times. The chain couples TRBV6-1 to TRBJ1-5, with TRBD1 as a possible D gene (5 bases). The V gene lost 7 bases and the J gene lost 6 bases, with 16 bases spanning the gap. Germline values: CDR1 MNHNS, CDR2 SASEGT. The CDR3 is 14 amino acids. CDR3 DNA sequence: TGTGCCAGCACCATCTCAGGGTTGGGTCAGCCCCAGCATTTT. Translated: CASTISGLGQPQHF.

This clonotype came up many times. The rearrangement joins TRBV29-1 to TRBJ1-1; no clear D. The CDR3 spans 15 residues. CDR1 and CDR2 (germline): SQVTM, ANQGSEA. The V end lost 3 bases, the J end lost 0 bases, and 14 bases lay between the germline ends. The CDR3 DNA is TGCAGCGTTGACCCCCCTCGAATATTGAACACTGAAGCTTTCTTT. This sequence encodes CSVDPPRILNTEAFF.

This clonotype appeared many times. The chain uses TRBV4-3 and TRBJ1-1; perhaps TRBD1 as D (5 bases). Germline CDR1 is LGHNA and CDR2 is YSLEER. CDR3 length: 14 amino acids. V lost 2 bases, J lost 8 bases, and 15 bases lay in between. The CDR3 spells CASSQFSSGGEAFF. The DNA of the CDR3 is TGCGCCAGCAGCCAATTCTCCTCCGGGGGGGAAGCTTTCTTT.

This clonotype was counted ten times or more. V usage is TRBV18 and J usage is TRBJ2-1, with 9 bases aligning to TRBD2. The V gene's germline CDR1 is KGHSH and CDR2 LQKENI. Trimming removed 3 bases from V and 8 bases from J; junction bases left unmatched: 11. The CDR3 covers 16 residues. The CDR3 sequence is CASSPWRGGSIDEQFF. For the CDR3, the DNA is TGTGCCAGCTCACCGTGGCGGGGGGGCTCTATCGATGAGCAGTTCTTC.

This chain joins TRBV28 and TRBJ2-7; the D gene is possibly TRBD2 (7 bases). The V gene's germline CDR1 is MDHEN and CDR2 SYDVKM. V was cut by 2 bases and J by 8 bases, with 10 bases left in between. This CDR3 spans 12 amino acids. CDR3 region: CASSLRGAKQYF. DNA for the CDR3: TGTGCCAGCAGTTTACGGGGGGCTAAGCAGTACTTC. The variable domain in full, with the rest retrieved from reference TRBV28 and TRBJ2-7, is DVKVTQSSRYLVKRTGEKVFLECVQDMDHENMFWYRQDPGLGLRLIYFSYDVKMKEKGDIPEGYSVSREKKERFSLILESASTNQTSMYLCASSLRGAKQYFGPGTRLTVT.

This clonotype has at least ten counts. The V and J genes are TRBV6-5 and TRBJ1-1; no definite D call. CDR1 is MNHEY and CDR2 is SVGAGI in the germline V gene. The CDR3 covers 12 residues. V lost 4 bases, J lost 0 bases, and 3 bases lay in between. CDR3: CASSSMNTEAFF. CDR3 nucleotides: TGTGCCAGCAGTTCAATGAACACTGAAGCTTTCTTT.

In this sample, this clonotype turned up many times. The chain employs TRBV19 and TRBJ1-5, with D unclear. CDR1 is LNHDA, CDR2 SQIVND, per germline (reference sequence). The CDR3 sequence is 15 residues long. Deletions cut 3 bases from V and 8 bases from J, with 17 bases between. The CDR3 nucleotides are TGTGCCAGTAGTATGATACAGCCTTATATGGAGCCCCAGCATTTT. This gives the protein CASSMIQPYMEPQHF.